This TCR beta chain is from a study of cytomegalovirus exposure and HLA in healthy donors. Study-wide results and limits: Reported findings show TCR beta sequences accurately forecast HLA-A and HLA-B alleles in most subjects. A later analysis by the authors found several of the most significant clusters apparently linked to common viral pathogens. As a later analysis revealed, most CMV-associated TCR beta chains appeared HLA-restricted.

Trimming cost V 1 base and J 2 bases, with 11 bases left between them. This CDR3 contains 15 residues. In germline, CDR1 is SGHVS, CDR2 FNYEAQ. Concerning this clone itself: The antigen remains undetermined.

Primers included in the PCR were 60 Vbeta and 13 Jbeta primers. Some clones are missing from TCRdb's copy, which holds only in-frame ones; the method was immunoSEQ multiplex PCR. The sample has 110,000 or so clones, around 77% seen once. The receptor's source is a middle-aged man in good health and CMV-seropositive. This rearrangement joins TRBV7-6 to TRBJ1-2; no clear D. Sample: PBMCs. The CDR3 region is CASSLDWGGNYGYTF. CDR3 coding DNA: TGTGCCAGCAGCTTAGATTGGGGAGGCAACTATGGCTACACCTTC.